Following are 4 T cell receptor beta chains from one sample sequenced in a study of blood T cell repertoires in COVID-19. The assay was immunoSEQ multiplex PCR, and TCRdb's table has in-frame clones only and misses some. The sample carries about 210,000 clones, around 87% recorded once. Sequencing was carried out using PBMCs or T cells enriched from blood (not recorded which). These receptor sequences come from a man in his thirties or forties in a cohort exposed to, infected with or recovered from COVID-19 (not recorded which).

The chain employs TRBV10-1 and TRBJ2-1; 10 positions agree with TRBD1. CDR1 and CDR2 from the germline V gene are WNHNN and SYGVQD (reference sequence). V shed 6 bases and J 9 bases; nucleotides not matched to a gene: 11. This CDR3 has 15 residues. The CDR3, as DNA: TGCGCCAGCAGCCGCGCTTGGACAGGGGGTATTGAGCAGTTCTTC. Protein product: CASSRAWTGGIEQFF.

The chain combines TRBV28 with TRBJ2-5; no clear D gene. Germline V gene lookup returns CDR1 MDHEN and CDR2 SYDVKM. V lost 7 bases to trimming and J lost 5 bases, with 17 bases between them. This CDR3 is built from 14 residues. CDR3 coding DNA: TGTGCCAGCACCCTTCCGGGTAGGATTGAGACCCAGTACTTC. This gives the protein CASTLPGRIETQYF.

The chain recombines TRBV7-9 with TRBJ2-7, with a possible D match to TRBD1 (6 bases). V was pared by 5 bases and J by 2 bases, with 19 bases between. CDR1 SEHNR and CDR2 FQNEAQ come from the germline V gene (reference sequence). CDR3 size: 16 residues. CDR3 loop: CASSLLNHRVPYEQYF. The CDR3 DNA sequence: TGTGCCAGCAGCCTTCTAAATCACAGGGTCCCCTACGAGCAGTACTTC.

The V gene is TRBV3-1 (or the pseudogene TRBV3-2), the J gene TRBJ2-7; TRBD1 matches at 7 bases. The CDR3 length is 14 residues. V lost 3 bases and J lost 2; bases outside the gene matches: 4. CDR1 and CDR2 from the germline V gene are LGHDT and YNNKEL (reference sequence). The chain's CDR3 is CASSQAGTAYEQYF. CDR3 sequence (DNA): TGTGCCAGCAGCCAGGCCGGGACAGCCTACGAGCAGTACTTC.